The 6 T cell receptor beta chains in this list originate from one sample, sequenced in a study of blood T cell repertoires in COVID-19. Generated by immunoSEQ multiplex PCR, the TCRdb table keeps only in-frame clones and is missing some. The sample contains hundreds of thousands of clones, roughly 90% of which appear only once. Sequencing used PBMCs or T cells enriched from blood (not recorded which). Receptors were obtained from a woman aged 30 to 39 who had recovered from COVID-19.

The DNA of the CDR3 is TGTGCCAGTAGTACAGGTTTAGCCGGGGAGCTGTTTTTT. Translating it yields CASSTGLAGELFF. This chain uses TRBV19 with TRBJ2-2; D uncertain. V was shortened by 4 bases and J by 6 bases, with 9 bases between the two germline ends. The CDR3 is 13 amino acids. Germline values: CDR1 LNHDA, CDR2 SQIVND (reference sequence). The variable domain in full, with the rest retrieved from reference TRBV19 and TRBJ2-2, is DGGITQSPKYLFRKEGQNVTLSCEQNLNHDAMYWYRQDPGQGLRLIYYSQIVNDFQKGDIAEGYSVSREKKESFPLTVTSAQKNPTAFYLCASSTGLAGELFFGEGSRLTVL.

This chain uses TRBV30 with TRBJ1-6; 7 bases match TRBD1. The CDR3 has 15 amino acids. V trimming: 2 bases; J trimming: 8 bases; junction bases outside the gene matches: 9. Per the germline V gene, CDR1 is GTSNPN and CDR2 is SVGIG (reference sequence). The CDR3 reads CAWSPHLTGDSPLHF. In DNA, the CDR3 is TGTGCCTGGAGTCCCCATCTAACAGGGGATTCACCCCTCCACTTT.

The chain employs TRBV28 and TRBJ2-1; the D gene is possibly TRBD1 (5 bases). Germline CDR1 MDHEN, CDR2 SYDVKM. Deletions cut 7 bases from V and 4 bases from J, with 17 bases between. The CDR3 spans 15 residues. This CDR3 reads CASKPRPTVYNEQFF. DNA of the CDR3: TGTGCCAGCAAACCCCGCCCGACAGTTTACAATGAGCAGTTCTTC.

The rearrangement links TRBV28 to TRBJ1-2, with a tentative D call TRBD1 (6 bases). The ends were cut back, 3 bases at V and 4 bases at J, with 12 bases in the middle. Germline lookup yields CDR1 MDHEN and CDR2 SYDVKM. CDR3 size: 14 residues. The CDR3 nucleotides are TGTGCCAGCAGTTTGATGGGGGCGGCCTATGGCTACACCTTC. Its translation is CASSLMGAAYGYTF.

For the CDR3, the DNA is TGTGCCAGCAGGAGCGGGGGAAGCTCCTACGAGCAGTACTTC. It yields the protein CASRSGGSSYEQYF. The rearrangement links TRBV28 to TRBJ2-7, with 8 bases identical to TRBD2. The germline CDR1 and CDR2 sequences are MDHEN and SYDVKM. Trimming at V came to 6 bases and at J to 0 bases, leaving 4 bases not matched to a gene. CDR3 length: 14 amino acids.

This clone was detected a few times. The chain recombines TRBV28 with TRBJ1-2, with 9 bases fitting TRBD1. The V and J ends lost 5 bases and 7 bases, in that order; junction bases with no gene match: 5. The CDR3 sequence is 13 residues long. Germline assignment: CDR1 MDHEN and CDR2 SYDVKM. The chain's CDR3 is CASSGQGIVGYTF. The CDR3 region has the DNA TGTGCCAGCAGTGGACAGGGGATAGTTGGCTACACCTTC.